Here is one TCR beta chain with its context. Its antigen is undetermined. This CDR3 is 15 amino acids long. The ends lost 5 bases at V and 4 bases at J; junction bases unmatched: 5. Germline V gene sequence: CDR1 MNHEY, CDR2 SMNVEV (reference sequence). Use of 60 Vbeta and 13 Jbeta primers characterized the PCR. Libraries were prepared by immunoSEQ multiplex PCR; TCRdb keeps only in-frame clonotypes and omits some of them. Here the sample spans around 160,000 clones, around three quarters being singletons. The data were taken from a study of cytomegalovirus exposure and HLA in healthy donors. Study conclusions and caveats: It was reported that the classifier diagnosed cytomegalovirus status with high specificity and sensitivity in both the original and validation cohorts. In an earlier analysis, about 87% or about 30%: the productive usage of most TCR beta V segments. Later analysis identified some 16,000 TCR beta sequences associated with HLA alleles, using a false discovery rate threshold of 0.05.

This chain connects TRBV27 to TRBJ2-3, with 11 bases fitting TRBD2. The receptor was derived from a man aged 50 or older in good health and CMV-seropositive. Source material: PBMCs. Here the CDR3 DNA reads TGTGCCAGCAGTCTTAGCGGGGGGGCCCCAGATACGCAGTATTTT. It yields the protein CASSLSGGAPDTQYF.